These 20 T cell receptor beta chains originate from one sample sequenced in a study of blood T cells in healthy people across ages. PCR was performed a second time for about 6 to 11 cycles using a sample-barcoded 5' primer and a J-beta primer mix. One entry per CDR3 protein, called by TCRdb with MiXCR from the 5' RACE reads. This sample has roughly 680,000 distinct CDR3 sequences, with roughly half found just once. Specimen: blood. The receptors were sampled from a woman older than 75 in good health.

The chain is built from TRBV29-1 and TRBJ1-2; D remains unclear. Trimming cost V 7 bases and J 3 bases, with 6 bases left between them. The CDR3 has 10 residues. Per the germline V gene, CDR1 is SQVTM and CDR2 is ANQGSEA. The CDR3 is CSAADYGYTF. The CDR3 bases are TGCAGCGCCGCGGACTATGGCTACACCTTC.

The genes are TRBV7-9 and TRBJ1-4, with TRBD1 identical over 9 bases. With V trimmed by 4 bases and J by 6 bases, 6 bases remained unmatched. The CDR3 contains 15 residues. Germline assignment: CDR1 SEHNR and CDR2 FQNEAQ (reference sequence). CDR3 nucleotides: TGTGCCAGCAGCTCGAGAAGGACAGGGGATGAAAAACTGTTTTTT. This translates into CASSSRRTGDEKLFF.

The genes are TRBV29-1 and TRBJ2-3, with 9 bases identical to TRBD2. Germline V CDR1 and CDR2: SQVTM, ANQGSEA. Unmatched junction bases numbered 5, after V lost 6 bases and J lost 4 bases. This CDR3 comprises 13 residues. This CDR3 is CSVDSGRADTQYF. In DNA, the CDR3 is TGCAGCGTGGATAGCGGGAGAGCAGATACGCAGTATTTT.

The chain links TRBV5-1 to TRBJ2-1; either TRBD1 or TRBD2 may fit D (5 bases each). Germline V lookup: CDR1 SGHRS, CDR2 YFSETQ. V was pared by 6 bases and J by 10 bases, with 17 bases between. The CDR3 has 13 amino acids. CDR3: CASTLGPGSEQFF. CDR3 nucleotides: TGCGCCAGCACTTTGGGACCAGGGAGCGAGCAGTTCTTC.

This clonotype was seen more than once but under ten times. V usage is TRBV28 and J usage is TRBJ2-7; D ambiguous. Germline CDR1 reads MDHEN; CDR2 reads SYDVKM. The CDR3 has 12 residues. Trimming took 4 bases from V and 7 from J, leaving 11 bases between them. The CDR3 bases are TGTGCCAGCAGTTCTGGAGTGGGAGAGCAGTACTTC. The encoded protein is CASSSGVGEQYF.

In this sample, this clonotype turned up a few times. The DNA of the CDR3 is TGCGCCAGCAGCCGACAGGGGCCACCCGGGGAGCTGTTTTTT. Its translation: CASSRQGPPGELFF. The gene calls are TRBV5-1 and TRBJ2-2, with 8 bases matching TRBD1. Germline trimming cut 4 bases from V and 6 bases from J; bases unmatched to any gene: 5. The CDR3 is made up of 14 amino acids. From germline, CDR1 is SGHRS and CDR2 YFSETQ.

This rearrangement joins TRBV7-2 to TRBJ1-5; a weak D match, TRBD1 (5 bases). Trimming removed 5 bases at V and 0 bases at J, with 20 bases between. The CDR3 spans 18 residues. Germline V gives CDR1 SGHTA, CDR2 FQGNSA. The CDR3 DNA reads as TGTGCCAGCAGCCGCGGGACGGGAGAGCTTTATAGCAATCAGCCCCAGCATTTT. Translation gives CASSRGTGELYSNQPQHF.

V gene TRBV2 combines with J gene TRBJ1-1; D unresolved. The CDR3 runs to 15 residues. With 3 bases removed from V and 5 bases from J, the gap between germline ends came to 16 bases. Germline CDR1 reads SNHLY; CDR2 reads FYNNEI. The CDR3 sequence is CASSDLSGGLTEAFF. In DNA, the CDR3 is TGTGCCAGCAGTGATTTATCAGGAGGCTTGACTGAAGCTTTCTTT.

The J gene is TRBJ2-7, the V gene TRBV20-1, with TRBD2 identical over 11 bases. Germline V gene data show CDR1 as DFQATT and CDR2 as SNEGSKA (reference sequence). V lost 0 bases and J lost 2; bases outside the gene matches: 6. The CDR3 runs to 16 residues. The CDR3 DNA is TGCAGTGCTAGAGACAGACTAGCGGGAAGACCCTACGAGCAGTACTTC. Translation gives CSARDRLAGRPYEQYF.

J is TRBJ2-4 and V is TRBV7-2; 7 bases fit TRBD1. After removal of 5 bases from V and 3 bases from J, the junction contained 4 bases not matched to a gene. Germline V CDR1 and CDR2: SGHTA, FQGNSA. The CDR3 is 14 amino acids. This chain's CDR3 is CASSATGFKNIQYF. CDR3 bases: TGTGCCAGCAGCGCGACAGGGTTCAAAAACATTCAGTACTTC.

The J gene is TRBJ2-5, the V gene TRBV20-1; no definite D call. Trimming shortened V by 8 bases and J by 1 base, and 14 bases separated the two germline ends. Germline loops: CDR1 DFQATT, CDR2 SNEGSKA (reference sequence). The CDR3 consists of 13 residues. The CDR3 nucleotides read TGCAGTACCAGACATATTGTCCAAGAGACCCAGTACTTC. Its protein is CSTRHIVQETQYF.

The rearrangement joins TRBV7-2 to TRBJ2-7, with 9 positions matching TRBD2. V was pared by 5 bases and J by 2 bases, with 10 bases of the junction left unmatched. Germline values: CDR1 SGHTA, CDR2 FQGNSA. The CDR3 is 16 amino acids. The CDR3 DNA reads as TGTGCCAGCAGCACCCGACTAGCGGAAGTGGCCTACGAGCAGTACTTC. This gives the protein CASSTRLAEVAYEQYF.

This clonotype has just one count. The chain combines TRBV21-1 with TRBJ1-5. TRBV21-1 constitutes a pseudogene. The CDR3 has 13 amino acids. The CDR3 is CAAGSGSSQPQHF. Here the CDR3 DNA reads TGTGCCGCGGGGTCGGGGAGTAGTCAGCCCCAGCATTTT.

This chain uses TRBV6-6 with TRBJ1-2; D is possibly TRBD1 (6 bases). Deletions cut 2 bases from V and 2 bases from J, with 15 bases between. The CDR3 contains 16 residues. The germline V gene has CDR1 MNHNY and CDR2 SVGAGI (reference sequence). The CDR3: CASSYGSGQGNYGYTF. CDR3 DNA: TGTGCCAGCAGTTACGGTTCTGGGCAGGGGAACTATGGCTACACCTTC.

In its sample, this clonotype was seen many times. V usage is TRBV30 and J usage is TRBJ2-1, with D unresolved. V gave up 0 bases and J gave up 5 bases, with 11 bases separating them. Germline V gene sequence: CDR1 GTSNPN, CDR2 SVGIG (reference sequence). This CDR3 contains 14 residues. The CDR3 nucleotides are TGTGCCTGGAGTGTACAAAGAAGGAACAATGAGCAGTTCTTC. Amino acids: CAWSVQRRNNEQFF.

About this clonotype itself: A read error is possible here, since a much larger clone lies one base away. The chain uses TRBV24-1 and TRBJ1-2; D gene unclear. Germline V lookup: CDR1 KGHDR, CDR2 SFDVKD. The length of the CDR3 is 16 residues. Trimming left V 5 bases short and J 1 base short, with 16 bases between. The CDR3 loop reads CATSGANAVDNYGYTF. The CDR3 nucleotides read TGTGCCACCAGTGGTGCCAATGCCGTGGATAACTATGGCTACACCTTC.

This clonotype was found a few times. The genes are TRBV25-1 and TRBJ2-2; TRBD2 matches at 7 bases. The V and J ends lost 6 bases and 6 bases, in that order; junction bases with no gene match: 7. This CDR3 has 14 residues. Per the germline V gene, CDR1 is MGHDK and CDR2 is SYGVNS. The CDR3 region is CASSRQRGAGELFF. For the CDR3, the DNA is TGTGCCAGCAGCCGACAGCGGGGTGCCGGGGAGCTGTTTTTT.

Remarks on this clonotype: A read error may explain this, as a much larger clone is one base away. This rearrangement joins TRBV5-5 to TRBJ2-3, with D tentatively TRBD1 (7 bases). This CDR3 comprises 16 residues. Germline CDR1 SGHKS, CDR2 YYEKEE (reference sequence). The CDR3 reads CARSFAGQFHTDTQYF. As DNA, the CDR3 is TGTGCCCGCAGCTTTGCGGGACAGTTCCACACAGATACGCAGTATTTT.

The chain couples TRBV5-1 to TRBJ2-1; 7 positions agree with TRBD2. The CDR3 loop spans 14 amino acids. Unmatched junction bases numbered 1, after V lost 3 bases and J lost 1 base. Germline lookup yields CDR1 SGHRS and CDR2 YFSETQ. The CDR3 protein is CASSSGLSYNEQFF. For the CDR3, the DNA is TGCGCCAGCAGCTCGGGACTATCCTACAATGAGCAGTTCTTC.

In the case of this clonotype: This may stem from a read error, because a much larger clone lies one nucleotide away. CDR3 sequence reads: CASSSRTGSPYGHTF. CDR3 nucleotide sequence: TGTGCCAGCTCATCCAGGACAGGGAGTCCCTATGGCCACACCTTC. The rearrangement joins TRBV18 to TRBJ1-2; 8 nucleotides agree with TRBD1. This CDR3 is built from 15 residues. The germline V gene has CDR1 KGHSH and CDR2 LQKENI.